Each of the 16 T cell receptor beta chains below was sequenced from the same sample in a study of brain T cells in children with intractable seizures. Here immunoSEQ multiplex PCR was the method, and the copy in TCRdb shows in-frame clones only, minus some. This sample has about 22,000 clones, with 90% to 95% found just once. Sequenced material: peripheral blood, taken at surgery. These receptors were taken from a boy aged 10-17 years with focal cortical dysplasia and intractable seizures.

V usage is TRBV12-3 or TRBV12-4 and J usage is TRBJ2-2; no reliable D call. Trimming took off 3 bases at V and 1 base at J, with 0 bases between the two ends. This CDR3 spans 12 amino acids. The CDR3 loop reads CASSLNTGELFF. The CDR3 DNA sequence: TGTGCCAGCAGTTTGAACACCGGGGAGCTGTTTTTT.

This chain links TRBV5-1 with TRBJ2-1; unclear D gene. V was clipped by 0 bases and J by 6 bases, with 13 bases between them. The CDR3 has 15 residues. Germline loops: CDR1 SGHRS, CDR2 YFSETQ. DNA for the CDR3: TGCGCCAGCAGCTTGGGGCGTCTACCTACCAATGAGCAGTTCTTC. It specifies CASSLGRLPTNEQFF.

The chain joins TRBV28 to TRBJ2-7; D gene ambiguous. The CDR3 runs 14 residues. The germline CDR1 and CDR2 sequences are MDHEN and SYDVKM. V lost 5 bases, J lost 1 base, and 12 bases lay in between. CDR3: CASSPRTGSYEQYF. The CDR3 DNA follows: TGTGCCAGCAGTCCAAGGACGGGTTCCTACGAGCAGTACTTC. Combining the CDR3 with reference TRBV28 and TRBJ2-7 gives the whole variable domain DVKVTQSSRYLVKRTGEKVFLECVQDMDHENMFWYRQDPGLGLRLIYFSYDVKMKEKGDIPEGYSVSREKKERFSLILESASTNQTSMYLCASSPRTGSYEQYFGPGTRLTVT.

V is TRBV2 and J is TRBJ2-7; D unresolved. The CDR3 loop spans 13 amino acids. The germline gives CDR1 SNHLY, CDR2 FYNNEI. V gave up 2 bases and J gave up 3 bases, with 8 bases separating them. The CDR3 DNA is TGTGCCAGCAGTGAACCATTCAACTACGAGCAGTACTTC. Translation: CASSEPFNYEQYF.

This clone was detected once. The identical CDR3 is also encoded by other nucleotide sequences in the sample. CDR3 nucleotides: TGTGCCAGCAGTTTTAGCGGGGAGCAGTTCTTC. Amino acid sequence: CASSFSGEQFF. V usage is TRBV12-3 or TRBV12-4 and J usage is TRBJ2-1; 7 positions agree with TRBD2. The CDR3 has 11 amino acids. The junction had 0 bases not matched to a gene; V was cut back by 3 bases and J by 10 bases.

The CDR3 DNA reads TGTGCCAGCAGCTTGGGACAGGATTACGAGCAGTACGTC. It encodes CASSLGQDYEQYV. The gene calls are TRBV7-8 and TRBJ2-7, with 8 bases identical to TRBD1. Trimming at V came to 3 bases and at J to 4 bases, leaving 2 bases not matched to a gene. This CDR3 is built from 13 residues. CDR1 is SGHVS, CDR2 FQNEAQ, per germline.

The V and J genes are TRBV29-1 and TRBJ2-7; weak D call: TRBD2 (6 bases). Germline loops: CDR1 SQVTM, CDR2 ANQGSEA. The germline V and J ends were trimmed by 0 bases and 5 bases, with 17 bases remaining between them. The CDR3 spans 15 residues. CDR3 coding DNA: TGCAGCGTTGAAGAGACAAGTGGACTATCTGACGAGCAGTACTTC. Translating it yields CSVEETSGLSDEQYF.

The rearrangement uses TRBV7-8 and TRBJ1-6; perhaps TRBD1 as D (5 bases). Germline V CDR1 and CDR2: SGHVS, FQNEAQ. The CDR3 totals 15 residues. The ends were cut back, 7 bases at V and 6 bases at J, with 16 bases in the middle. The CDR3 DNA reads as TGTGCCAGCAACGTCTTAGGGGACGGTAATTCACCCCTCCACTTT. It translates to CASNVLGDGNSPLHF.

The V gene is TRBV27, the J gene TRBJ1-6, with D possibly being TRBD1 (6 bases). Germline V gives CDR1 MNHEY, CDR2 SMNVEV (reference sequence). The CDR3 is made up of 14 amino acids. The V end lost 3 bases, the J end lost 6 bases, and 9 bases lay between the germline ends. In DNA form, the CDR3 reads TGTGCCAGCAGTTTTAGGGGGGCTAATTCACCCCTCCACTTT. It encodes CASSFRGANSPLHF.

The gene calls are TRBV27 and TRBJ2-1; D possibly corresponds to TRBD1 (7 bases). The CDR3 extends over 17 amino acids. Trimming pared 5 bases from V and 6 bases from J, leaving 23 bases between. Germline V lookup: CDR1 MNHEY, CDR2 SMNVEV (reference sequence). CDR3 nucleotides: TGTGCCAGCAGTCCCTCCTCGACAGGGAGGATTTCCAATGAGCAGTTCTTC. As protein: CASSPSSTGRISNEQFF.

This clone was counted once. This chain uses TRBV19 with TRBJ1-2; 7 nucleotides line up with TRBD1. The CDR3 is 16 residues long. V dropped 5 bases and J dropped 4; count of bases not matched to a gene: 13. Germline V gives CDR1 LNHDA, CDR2 SQIVND (reference sequence). The CDR3 region is CASSVQTRQGGYGYTF. The CDR3, as DNA: TGTGCCAGTAGTGTCCAGACCCGACAGGGTGGCTATGGCTACACCTTC.

The J gene is TRBJ1-6, the V gene TRBV27; maybe TRBD1 (5 bases). Trimming removed 6 bases from V and 9 bases from J, with 18 bases in between. This CDR3 spans 15 amino acids. Germline lookup yields CDR1 MNHEY and CDR2 SMNVEV (reference sequence). The CDR3 DNA follows: TGTGCCAGCAGCTTCGGGGACTCAGGGAGTTCACCCCTCCACTTT. This gives the protein CASSFGDSGSSPLHF.

The chain links TRBV5-4 to TRBJ2-6; the match to TRBD2 covers 7 bases. The length of the CDR3 is 15 residues. Germline CDR1 is SGHNT and CDR2 is YYREEE (reference sequence). With V trimmed by 2 bases and J by 4 bases, 3 bases remained unmatched. In DNA, the CDR3 is TGTGCCAGCAGCTTCGGGGGGATCGGGGCCAACGTCCTGACTTTC. Encoded protein: CASSFGGIGANVLTF.

V gene TRBV5-3 combines with J gene TRBJ2-1; D not resolved. TRBV5-3 is labeled an ORF, and its function is uncertain. Trimming removed 1 base from V and 7 bases from J, with 12 bases in between. The length of the CDR3 is 14 residues. The chain's CDR3 is CARSLLLYPNEQFF. For the CDR3, the DNA is TGTGCCAGAAGCTTGTTGCTATATCCTAATGAGCAGTTCTTC.

V gene TRBV7-8 combines with J gene TRBJ1-2; 8 bases match TRBD1. CDR1 SGHVS and CDR2 FQNEAQ come from the germline V gene. This CDR3 comprises 13 residues. V lost 4 bases to trimming and J lost 5 bases; unmatched junction nucleotides: 3. The CDR3 DNA is TGTGCCAGCAGCTCAAGGACAGGGTATGGCTACACCTTC. Encoded protein: CASSSRTGYGYTF.

The chain has TRBV12-2 and TRBJ2-5; TRBD2 is the table's D call, not checked against the DNA. TRBV12-2 has pseudogene status. The CDR3 consists of 16 residues. CDR3 nucleotides: TGTGCAAGTCGACGGGATGGGGGGGCACCACAAGAGACCCAGTACTTC. This codes for CASRRDGGAPQETQYF.